What follows are 32 T cell receptor beta chains derived from one specimen sequenced in a study of CD8+ T cells in alopecia areata. RNA was extracted and reverse transcribed into cDNA as the sequencing template. Clones were sequenced by immunoSEQ multiplex PCR, and TCRdb holds only the in-frame ones, with some missing. Of under 150,000 clones in the sample, roughly 80% were seen once. Treatment meaning: oral pan-JAK inhibitor, 5-10 mg twice daily. The material was CD8+ T cells sorted from blood, obtained at week 4, from a patient treated with tofacitinib. Receptors originate from a human donor with alopecia areata.

The chain recombines TRBV27 with TRBJ1-1; TRBD1 aligns across 10 bases. The CDR3 loop spans 15 amino acids. Germline V CDR1 and CDR2: MNHEY, SMNVEV (reference sequence). The V gene end was trimmed by 5 bases and the J gene end by 4 bases; junction bases not matched to a gene: 7. The CDR3 protein is CASSVLGQGSTEAFF. CDR3 nucleotide sequence: TGTGCCAGCAGTGTCTTGGGACAGGGGAGCACTGAAGCTTTCTTT.

The rearrangement links TRBV5-1 to TRBJ1-4; D unresolved. The germline V gene encodes CDR1 SGHRS and CDR2 YFSETQ. CDR3 length: 14 amino acids. Trimming pared 0 bases from V and 8 bases from J, leaving 11 bases between. The CDR3 region is CASSLGGREEKLFF. Here the CDR3 DNA reads TGCGCCAGCAGCTTGGGGGGTAGGGAGGAAAAACTGTTTTTT. The full variable domain, in which reference TRBV5-1 and TRBJ1-4 provide the parts outside the CDR3, is KAGVTQTPRYLIKTRGQQVTLSCSPISGHRSVSWYQQTPGQGLQFLFEYFSETQRNKGNFPGRFSGRQFSNSRSEMNVSTLELGDSALYLCASSLGGREEKLFFGSGTQLSVL.

The chain couples TRBV13 to TRBJ1-2; D remains unclear. CDR3 size: 17 residues. Between the trimmed V and J ends, which lost 0 bases and 0 bases, there was a span of 14 bases. CDR1 is PRHDT and CDR2 is FYEKMQ in the germline V gene (reference sequence). CDR3 protein: CASSLGGQIEANYGYTF. The CDR3 nucleotides are TGTGCCAGCAGCTTAGGAGGTCAGATAGAAGCTAACTATGGCTACACCTTC.

V and J are TRBV6-5 and TRBJ2-5; 10 bases agree with TRBD2. V was pared by 8 bases and J by 2 bases, with 8 bases of the junction left unmatched. The V gene's germline CDR1 is MNHEY and CDR2 SVGAGI. The CDR3 loop spans 15 amino acids. The CDR3 DNA reads TGTGCCAGCCGATCTAGCGGGGGCCTACAAGAGACCCAGTACTTC. Translation: CASRSSGGLQETQYF.

This clone was seen only a few times. The J gene is TRBJ2-5, the V gene TRBV4-3, with a possible D match to TRBD2 (7 bases). Germline CDR1 is LGHNA and CDR2 is YSLEER. This CDR3 has 16 residues. Trimming took 1 base from V and 5 from J, leaving 17 bases between them. CDR3 coding DNA: TGCGCCAGCAGCCAAGGGGCGGGGGCTATCGGTGAGACCCAGTACTTC. This gives the protein CASSQGAGAIGETQYF.

V usage is TRBV5-6 and J usage is TRBJ2-3; no clear D gene. V lost 3 bases to trimming and J lost 0 bases, with 14 bases between them. Germline V gene lookup returns CDR1 SGHDT and CDR2 YYEEEE. This CDR3 has 16 residues. This CDR3 is CASSSWWWASTDTQYF. The CDR3 DNA reads TGTGCCAGCAGCTCTTGGTGGTGGGCTAGCACAGATACGCAGTATTTT.

In the case of this clone: The identical CDR3 is also encoded by other nucleotide sequences in the sample. The J gene is TRBJ2-5, the V gene TRBV30; 8 bases align to TRBD2. There are 15 residues in the CDR3. Germline CDR1 is GTSNPN and CDR2 is SVGIG (reference sequence). V was pared by 0 bases and J by 5 bases, with 8 bases of the junction left unmatched. CDR3 in DNA: TGTGCCTGGAGTGTACTCGGGGGGGCCCCTGAGACCCAGTACTTC. Translating it yields CAWSVLGGAPETQYF.

V and J are TRBV7-9 and TRBJ2-4; TRBD2 matches 7 bases. Germline CDR1 and CDR2: SEHNR and FQNEAQ (reference sequence). J gave up 15 bases and V 1 base, and 9 bases lay outside the gene matches. CDR3 length: 13 amino acids. The CDR3 loop is CASSLGSSGLLYF. The CDR3 DNA is TGTGCCAGCAGCTTAGGCTCTAGCGGCCTATTGTACTTC. Variable domain in full (rest from reference TRBV7-9 and TRBJ2-4): DTGVSQNPRHKITKRGQNVTFRCDPISEHNRLYWYRQTLGQGPEFLTYFQNEAQLEKSRLLSDRFSAERPKGSFSTLEIQRTEQGDSAMYLCASSLGSSGLLYFGAGTRLSVL.

V and J are TRBV29-1 and TRBJ2-1; 8 bases are shared with TRBD1. The germline V gene encodes CDR1 SQVTM and CDR2 ANQGSEA. The CDR3 is 18 residues long. The ends lost 4 bases at V and 2 bases at J; junction bases unmatched: 16. The CDR3 is CSVVTNKGDRGPYNEQFF. In DNA form, the CDR3 reads TGCAGCGTTGTCACCAACAAAGGAGACAGGGGACCCTACAATGAGCAGTTCTTC.

The rearrangement joins TRBV29-1 to TRBJ2-5; D may be TRBD2 (5 bases). CDR3 length: 11 residues. The germline V gene has CDR1 SQVTM and CDR2 ANQGSEA. The CDR3 region has the DNA TGCAGTGGACTGTCGATGGAGACCCAGTACTTC. Protein product: CSGLSMETQYF.

The V call is TRBV6-5, the J call TRBJ2-1, with D perhaps TRBD2 (6 bases). V lost 5 bases, J lost 0 bases, and 11 bases lay in between. Germline V gene sequence: CDR1 MNHEY, CDR2 SVGAGI. The CDR3 totals 15 residues. For the CDR3, the DNA is TGTGCCAGCAGTGGGGGGACTCCCTCCTACAATGAGCAGTTCTTC. Translating gives CASSGGTPSYNEQFF.

This clone has only one observation. V is TRBV6-1 and J is TRBJ2-1; D remains ambiguous. Trimming took 1 base from V and 0 from J, leaving 10 bases between them. The CDR3 is 16 residues long. Germline CDR1 and CDR2: MNHNS and SASEGT. The CDR3 region is CASSEVPPSSYNEQFF. CDR3 DNA: TGTGCCAGCAGTGAAGTACCGCCGAGCTCCTACAATGAGCAGTTCTTC.

The chain carries TRBV4-3 and TRBJ1-1, with TRBD1 as a possible D gene (5 bases). Germline CDR1 LGHNA, CDR2 YSLEER. This CDR3 has 17 amino acids. V lost 0 bases to trimming and J lost 0 bases, with 14 bases between them. This CDR3 is CASSQDRGARMNTEAFF. The CDR3 nucleotides read TGCGCCAGCAGCCAAGATCGAGGGGCCAGGATGAACACTGAAGCTTTCTTT.

This clone was picked up one time. V and J are TRBV30 and TRBJ2-7; D is uncertain. CDR1 GTSNPN and CDR2 SVGIG come from the germline V gene (reference sequence). The CDR3 length is 12 residues. The V gene lost 3 bases and the J gene lost 1 base, with 7 bases spanning the gap. The CDR3 DNA is TGTGCCTGGAGCGACGGTTCCTACGAGCAGTACTTC. It codes for CAWSDGSYEQYF.

This chain uses TRBV5-6 with TRBJ2-3; TRBD2 might be the D (7 bases). The V gene's germline CDR1 is SGHDT and CDR2 YYEEEE. The CDR3 spans 16 residues. V dropped 0 bases and J dropped 0 bases, with 11 bases sitting between them. The chain's CDR3 is CASSLAAGASTDTQYF. For the CDR3, the DNA is TGTGCCAGCAGCTTGGCGGCGGGGGCTAGCACAGATACGCAGTATTTT.

The rearrangement uses TRBV4-1 and TRBJ2-7, with 8 bases fitting TRBD1. The CDR3 covers 14 residues. The J segment lost 2 bases and the V segment lost 3 bases, leaving 3 bases of the junction unmatched. The germline V gene encodes CDR1 MGHRA and CDR2 YSYEKL. CDR3 loop: CASSQSGGAYEQYF. DNA for the CDR3: TGCGCCAGCAGCCAGTCAGGGGGCGCCTACGAGCAGTACTTC.

V is TRBV19 and J is TRBJ1-2; TRBD1 matches 7 bases. The V and J ends lost 5 bases and 1 base, in that order; junction bases with no gene match: 7. The CDR3 runs to 15 residues. The germline CDR1 and CDR2 sequences are LNHDA and SQIVND (reference sequence). The CDR3 loop is CASSPGDSRNYGYTF. The CDR3 DNA reads as TGTGCCAGTAGTCCAGGGGACAGTCGTAACTATGGCTACACCTTC. Full variable domain (missing parts from reference TRBV19 and TRBJ1-2): DGGITQSPKYLFRKEGQNVTLSCEQNLNHDAMYWYRQDPGQGLRLIYYSQIVNDFQKGDIAEGYSVSREKKESFPLTVTSAQKNPTAFYLCASSPGDSRNYGYTFGSGTRLTVV.

V gene TRBV30 combines with J gene TRBJ2-7; D tentatively reads TRBD1 or TRBD2 (5 bases each). Germline V gives CDR1 GTSNPN, CDR2 SVGIG (reference sequence). CDR3 size: 13 residues. Trimming removed 0 bases from V and 3 bases from J, with 9 bases in between. Written as DNA, the CDR3 is TGTGCCTGGAGTGTGGGGGTTAACTACGAGCAGTACTTC. It specifies CAWSVGVNYEQYF. Together with reference TRBV30 and TRBJ2-7, the CDR3 gives the full variable domain: SQTIHQWPATLVQPVGSPLSLECTVEGTSNPNLYWYRQAAGRGLQLLFYSVGIGQISSEVPQNLSASRPQDRQFILSSKKLLLSDSGFYLCAWSVGVNYEQYFGPGTRLTVT.

The rearrangement uses TRBV27 and TRBJ2-1; no definite D call. Trimming left V 5 bases short and J 7 bases short, with 18 bases between. This CDR3 contains 15 residues. Germline V CDR1 and CDR2: MNHEY, SMNVEV (reference sequence). The CDR3 nucleotides read TGTGCCAGCAGTCTAACACAAATTGGCCTTAATGAGCAGTTCTTC. This sequence encodes CASSLTQIGLNEQFF.

The chain couples TRBV7-8 to TRBJ2-3; TRBD2 is a possible D gene (7 bases). The germline V gene encodes CDR1 SGHVS and CDR2 FQNEAQ. The CDR3 has 14 amino acids. Trimming left V 6 bases short and J 0 bases short, with 10 bases between. CDR3 in amino acids: CASRRGGSTDTQYF. CDR3 coding DNA: TGTGCCAGCAGGAGGGGGGGTAGCACAGATACGCAGTATTTT.

This clone was counted between two and nine times. The chain carries TRBV7-9 and TRBJ2-3; the match to TRBD2 covers 8 bases. This CDR3 region has 16 residues. Germline values: CDR1 SEHNR, CDR2 FQNEAQ (reference sequence). J gave up 0 bases and V 5 bases, and 7 bases lay outside the gene matches. The CDR3 loop is CASSTSGGRSTDTQYF. In DNA, the CDR3 is TGTGCCAGCAGCACCTCGGGGGGGCGAAGCACAGATACGCAGTATTTT.

The V gene is TRBV6-5, the J gene TRBJ1-1, with D maybe TRBD1 (5 bases). The V end lost 5 bases, the J end lost 4 bases, and 11 bases lay between the germline ends. CDR3 size: 13 residues. From germline, CDR1 is MNHEY and CDR2 SVGAGI. Here the CDR3 reads CASSVTGGTEAFF. CDR3 sequence (DNA): TGTGCCAGCAGTGTCACCGGGGGCACTGAAGCTTTCTTT.

This clone was detected once. Other DNA sequences of this sample code for an identical CDR3. The chain has TRBV7-2 and TRBJ2-3; 7 bases align to TRBD2. The germline CDR1 and CDR2 sequences are SGHTA and FQGNSA. V dropped 5 bases and J dropped 3; count of bases not matched to a gene: 8. This CDR3 spans 15 amino acids. The CDR3 DNA sequence: TGTGCCAGCAGCCCCGGGACTATCTTAACAGATACGCAGTATTTT. Translating it yields CASSPGTILTDTQYF.

The chain combines TRBV4-1 with TRBJ2-7, with 10 positions matching TRBD2. The length of the CDR3 is 14 residues. From germline, CDR1 is MGHRA and CDR2 YSYEKL. J gave up 7 bases and V 3 bases, and 6 bases lay outside the gene matches. As DNA, the CDR3 is TGCGCCAGCAGCCATTTACTAGCGGGGTGGGAGCAGTACTTC. As protein: CASSHLLAGWEQYF.

The V call is TRBV30, the J call TRBJ1-2, with a weak D call TRBD1 (6 bases). Germline CDR1 GTSNPN, CDR2 SVGIG (reference sequence). The CDR3 contains 14 residues. Trimming shortened V by 6 bases and J by 3 bases, and 17 bases separated the two germline ends. The DNA of the CDR3 is TGTGCCTGTACCCACAGGGAAGAATACTATGGCTACACCTTC. As protein: CACTHREEYYGYTF.

Points on this clone: The sample carries other DNA sequences with the same CDR3. The gene calls are TRBV7-9 and TRBJ2-7; no clear D gene. The CDR3 has 13 residues. The V gene lost 1 base and the J gene lost 3 bases, with 7 bases spanning the gap. Germline-derived CDR1 and CDR2 are SEHNR and FQNEAQ (reference sequence). The CDR3 sequence: CASSLGRSYEQYF. As DNA, the CDR3 is TGTGCCAGCAGCTTAGGTCGGAGCTACGAGCAGTACTTC. The complete variable domain, with remaining parts taken from reference TRBV7-9 and TRBJ2-7, reads DTGVSQNPRHKITKRGQNVTFRCDPISEHNRLYWYRQTLGQGPEFLTYFQNEAQLEKSRLLSDRFSAERPKGSFSTLEIQRTEQGDSAMYLCASSLGRSYEQYFGPGTRLTVT.

The V and J genes are TRBV7-9 and TRBJ2-1; D may be TRBD2 (6 bases). Germline V gene sequence: CDR1 SEHNR, CDR2 FQNEAQ (reference sequence). The CDR3 extends over 17 amino acids. V was trimmed by 3 bases and J by 0 bases, leaving 15 bases between them. Written as DNA, the CDR3 is TGTGCCAGCAGCTTGCTACGGACTAAGGGCTCCTACAATGAGCAGTTCTTC. Residues: CASSLLRTKGSYNEQFF.

This clone was seen just once. V usage is TRBV7-6 and J usage is TRBJ2-7; 9 bases fit TRBD1. With V trimmed by 0 bases and J by 6 bases, 6 bases remained unmatched. CDR1 and CDR2 (germline): SGHVS, FNYEAQ. This CDR3 is built from 15 residues. CDR3 residues: CASSLAWGQGTEQYF. The CDR3 coding sequence is TGTGCCAGCAGCTTAGCTTGGGGACAGGGAACCGAGCAGTACTTC.

This clone was observed a few times. This rearrangement joins TRBV7-9 to TRBJ2-1, with 7 bases lining up with TRBD1. The length of the CDR3 is 15 residues. Germline V CDR1 and CDR2: SEHNR, FQNEAQ (reference sequence). V was clipped by 4 bases and J by 0 bases; unmatched bases: 3. The CDR3 reads CASSSRDSSYNEQFF. Here the CDR3 DNA reads TGTGCCAGCAGCTCTCGGGACAGCTCCTACAATGAGCAGTTCTTC.

The rearrangement links TRBV4-3 to TRBJ1-2; maybe TRBD1 (5 bases). The CDR3 totals 13 residues. CDR1 and CDR2 from the germline V gene are LGHNA and YSLEER. Trimming took 0 bases from V and 5 from J, leaving 7 bases between them. In DNA form, the CDR3 reads TGCGCCAGCAGCCAAGATACAGGTTATGGCTACACCTTC. Protein product: CASSQDTGYGYTF.

The chain employs TRBV7-9 and TRBJ1-1; no firm D call. CDR1 is SEHNR and CDR2 is FQNEAQ in the germline V gene (reference sequence). The CDR3 runs 12 residues. V was trimmed by 6 bases and J by 0 bases, leaving 5 bases between them. CDR3 bases: TGTGCCAGCAGAACCATGAACACTGAAGCTTTCTTT. It translates to CASRTMNTEAFF.

The chain has TRBV7-3 and TRBJ2-3; D not resolved. There are 13 residues in the CDR3. Per germline, CDR1 SGHTA and CDR2 FQGTGA. The germline V and J ends were trimmed by 5 bases and 2 bases, with 8 bases remaining between them. CDR3 sequence: CASSRTPTDTQYF. The CDR3 coding sequence is TGTGCCAGCAGCCGAACTCCCACAGATACGCAGTATTTT.